This T cell receptor beta chain is drawn from a study of control samples from healthy donors and cancer patients. Sequenced by immunoSEQ multiplex PCR; TCRdb stores in-frame clones only, minus some. The sample lists tens of thousands of clones; 65% to 85% were seen once. Germline V gene lookup returns CDR1 LNHNV and CDR2 YYDKDF (reference sequence). The CDR3 length is 15 residues. Trimming took 3 bases from V and 0 from J, leaving 9 bases between them. Specimen: PBMCs. This chain connects TRBV15 to TRBJ2-1, with D possibly matching TRBD1 (5 bases). The sequence came from a man aged 65 to 79 with lung cancer. CDR3 sequence: CATSSGAGSYNEQFF. DNA for the CDR3: TGTGCCACCAGCAGTGGGGCAGGCTCCTACAATGAGCAGTTCTTC.